The 15 T cell receptor beta chains below were found in one sample sequenced in a study of T cells after yellow fever vaccination (dated by TCRdb to the late 2010s). Receptor amplification or capture employed 5' RACE. TCRdb lists the instrument as Illumina NovaSeq 6000. TCRdb reprocessed the public reads (quality trimming at Q25 with fastp, clone calling with MiXCR) and kept in-frame beta chains. Rows matching on CDR3 protein sequence are summarized as one entry with the most common DNA and genes. The sample includes some 320,000 distinct CDR3 sequences, with approximately 10% observed a single time. The leading ten clones occupy around 3.3% of the sample. Reading the label with the study, this specimen's treatment or condition is: live attenuated yellow fever vaccine strain. The specimen was CD4+ T cells sorted from PBMCs, collected 5 days after the yellow fever booster vaccination. These receptors were taken from a man younger than 30 who received the YFV17D yellow fever vaccine.

This chain links TRBV21-1 with TRBJ2-7; the table's D gene call, TRBD1, was not cross checked with the DNA. TRBV21-1 is noted as a pseudogene. This CDR3 has 15 amino acids. Here the CDR3 reads CASSPGETGCHEQYF. The CDR3 nucleotides read TGTGCCAGCAGCCCCGGGGAAACAGGGTGCCACGAGCAGTACTTC.

This clonotype was counted at least ten times. The V call is TRBV7-2, the J call TRBJ2-2; 7 nucleotides match TRBD2. The J segment lost 5 bases and the V segment lost 1 base, leaving 1 base of the junction unmatched. Germline V gene lookup returns CDR1 SGHTA and CDR2 FQGNSA. The CDR3 has 14 amino acids. CDR3 sequence: CASSLDGRTGELFF. DNA of the CDR3: TGTGCCAGCAGCTTAGACGGGAGGACCGGGGAGCTGTTTTTT. The whole variable domain, filled in from reference TRBV7-2 and TRBJ2-2, reads GAGVSQSPSNKVTEKGKDVELRCDPISGHTALYWYRQSLGQGLEFLIYFQGNSAPDKSGLPSDRFSAERTGGSVSTLTIQRTQQEDSAVYLCASSLDGRTGELFFGEGSRLTVL.

This clonotype has only a few counts. The CDR3 DNA follows: TGTGCCAGCAGCTTACCAGGGGGCGATAATGGCTACACCTTC. It codes for CASSLPGGDNGYTF. The chain couples TRBV7-9 to TRBJ1-2; 8 bases map to TRBD1. CDR1 is SEHNR and CDR2 is FQNEAQ in the germline V gene (reference sequence). This CDR3 has 14 amino acids. Trimming at V came to 2 bases and at J to 6 bases, leaving 5 bases not matched to a gene.

The chain employs TRBV5-1 and TRBJ2-2, with D perhaps TRBD2 (7 bases). The CDR3 length is 18 residues. V was clipped by 6 bases and J by 4 bases, with 25 bases between them. From germline, CDR1 is SGHRS and CDR2 YFSETQ. In nucleotides, the CDR3 is TGCGCCAGCACCCAAAGACTCATCGGGGGGCCAAGCACCGGGGAGCTGTTTTTT. This translates into CASTQRLIGGPSTGELFF.

The rearrangement links TRBV5-4 to TRBJ2-3; possible D gene TRBD1, 6 bases. CDR3 length: 15 amino acids. V dropped 0 bases and J dropped 6 bases, with 14 bases sitting between them. CDR1 is SGHNT and CDR2 is YYREEE in the germline V gene (reference sequence). Here the CDR3 reads CASSLDPGTGDTQYF. The CDR3 DNA reads TGTGCCAGCAGCTTGGACCCGGGTACAGGGGATACGCAGTATTTT.

The V call is TRBV7-3, the J call TRBJ2-2, with TRBD2 as a possible D gene (6 bases). Trimming removed 5 bases from V and 2 bases from J, with 12 bases in between. Germline V gives CDR1 SGHTA, CDR2 FQGTGA. There are 15 residues in the CDR3. DNA of the CDR3: TGTGCCAGCAGCCAAGGAGGGGTTAACACCGGGGAGCTGTTTTTT. This encodes CASSQGGVNTGELFF.

The chain joins TRBV18 to TRBJ2-2, with 9 bases identical to TRBD1. Looked up from germline, CDR1 is KGHSH and CDR2 is LQKENI. The ends lost 3 bases at V and 8 bases at J; junction bases unmatched: 4. The CDR3 runs 14 residues. The chain's CDR3 is CASSPWTGEGELFF. The CDR3 coding sequence is TGTGCCAGCTCACCGTGGACAGGGGAAGGGGAGCTGTTTTTT. Complete variable domain (other parts from reference TRBV18 and TRBJ2-2): NAGVMQNPRHLVRRRGQEARLRCSPMKGHSHVYWYRQLPEEGLKFMVYLQKENIIDESGMPKERFSAEFPKEGPSILRIQQVVRGDSAAYFCASSPWTGEGELFFGEGSRLTVL.

This CDR3 is CSAREAALTGETQYF. The CDR3 nucleotides read TGCAGTGCTAGAGAAGCCGCCTTGACGGGAGAGACCCAGTACTTC. The V call is TRBV20-1, the J call TRBJ2-5; D ambiguous. CDR3 length equals 15 residues. V was trimmed by 0 bases and J by 4 bases, leaving 15 bases between them. Germline V lookup: CDR1 DFQATT, CDR2 SNEGSKA (reference sequence).

This clonotype was observed many times. The rearrangement joins TRBV5-6 to TRBJ2-1, with 7 bases lining up with TRBD1. The J segment lost 4 bases and the V segment lost 3 bases, leaving 1 base of the junction unmatched. The CDR3 consists of 13 residues. CDR1 is SGHDT and CDR2 is YYEEEE in the germline V gene. CDR3: CASSWGQYNEQFF. CDR3 in DNA: TGTGCCAGCAGCTGGGGACAGTACAATGAGCAGTTCTTC.

This clonotype has just a few counts. The chain combines TRBV18 with TRBJ2-2; a possible D gene is TRBD1 (6 bases). The CDR3 spans 13 residues. Per the germline V gene, CDR1 is KGHSH and CDR2 is LQKENI. V dropped 8 bases and J dropped 4 bases, with 11 bases sitting between them. CDR3 in amino acids: CASTQGPTGELFF. The CDR3, as DNA: TGTGCCAGCACGCAGGGGCCCACCGGGGAGCTGTTTTTT.

This clonotype was seen only a few times. This chain joins TRBV7-9 and TRBJ1-1; D may be TRBD1 (6 bases). CDR3 size: 15 residues. The germline gives CDR1 SEHNR, CDR2 FQNEAQ (reference sequence). V lost 3 bases, J lost 1 base, and 12 bases lay in between. This CDR3 is CASSFGTRRNTEAFF. The DNA for the CDR3 is TGTGCCAGCAGCTTCGGGACAAGGAGGAACACTGAAGCTTTCTTT.

The chain carries TRBV7-9 and TRBJ1-5; 7 nucleotides agree with TRBD1. The J segment lost 0 bases and the V segment lost 5 bases, leaving 7 bases of the junction unmatched. This CDR3 has 16 residues. Germline V gene data show CDR1 as SEHNR and CDR2 as FQNEAQ (reference sequence). The CDR3 DNA is TGTGCCAGCAGCGGGGGCGGGACAGCTAGCAATCAGCCCCAGCATTTT. This encodes CASSGGGTASNQPQHF.

A few counts support this clonotype. The CDR3 coding sequence is TGTGCCAGCAGCTCCCCGACCCTTCGGGAGCAGTACGTC. It codes for CASSSPTLREQYV. The chain links TRBV7-8 to TRBJ2-7, with D hard to call. The CDR3 is made up of 13 amino acids. Deletions cut 4 bases from V and 7 bases from J, with 14 bases between. The V gene's germline CDR1 is SGHVS and CDR2 FQNEAQ.

The chain couples TRBV5-1 to TRBJ2-5; a possible D gene is TRBD2 (6 bases). The germline V gene encodes CDR1 SGHRS and CDR2 YFSETQ. CDR3 length: 13 residues. Trimming removed 4 bases at V and 5 bases at J, with 12 bases between. The CDR3 nucleotides are TGCGCCAGCAGCCCGGGGGATCGGGAGACCCAGTACTTC. This codes for CASSPGDRETQYF.

This clonotype was counted ten times or more. The chain has TRBV6-2 or TRBV6-3 and TRBJ2-7, with D possibly matching TRBD2 (6 bases). V gave up 10 bases and J gave up 0 bases, with 19 bases separating them. Germline V lookup: CDR1 MNHEY, CDR2 SVGEGT. The CDR3 covers 15 residues. CDR3 coding DNA: TGTGCCACCAGGAGGGGACCATCGAGCTCCTACGAGCAGTACGTC. It is translated as CATRRGPSSSYEQYV.